This passage covers 21 T cell receptor beta chains from one sample sequenced in a study of T cell changes during pregnancy in multiple sclerosis. Using immunoSEQ multiplex PCR, the repertoire was profiled, and TCRdb retains in-frame clones only, with some absent. Altogether tens of thousands of clones are present, 92% being singletons, with the ten largest covering 2% to 2.5%. Material: peripheral blood, obtained in the first trimester of pregnancy. These receptors were collected from a female donor with multiple sclerosis, enrolled in a pregnancy study.

This clone was seen a handful of times. The gene calls are TRBV28 and TRBJ1-4, with TRBD1 matching 7 bases. V shed 2 bases and J 4 bases; nucleotides not matched to a gene: 4. This CDR3 contains 15 residues. In germline, CDR1 is MDHEN, CDR2 SYDVKM. The chain's CDR3 is CASSLPGQNNEKLFF. The CDR3 DNA reads TGTGCCAGCAGTTTACCGGGACAGAATAATGAAAAACTGTTTTTT.

This clone was seen a single time. The chain joins TRBV6-6 to TRBJ2-7; D call uncertain. V was shortened by 0 bases and J by 4 bases, with 4 bases between the two germline ends. This CDR3 comprises 12 residues. Germline V gives CDR1 MNHNY, CDR2 SVGAGI (reference sequence). CDR3 nucleotide sequence: TGTGCCAGCAGTTACTCACTTTACGAGCAGTACTTC. Encoded protein: CASSYSLYEQYF.

This chain links TRBV6-5 with TRBJ1-1; TRBD1 is a possible D gene (6 bases). Trimming cost V 4 bases and J 5 bases, with 11 bases left between them. Germline V gives CDR1 MNHEY, CDR2 SVGAGI. The CDR3 consists of 13 residues. For the CDR3, the DNA is TGTGCCAGCAGTTTAAACAGGGTTACTGAAGCTTTCTTT. The encoded protein is CASSLNRVTEAFF.

Here the CDR3 reads CASSFGQQATNEKLFF. The DNA of the CDR3 is TGTGCCAGCAGCTTCGGACAGCAAGCAACTAATGAAAAACTGTTTTTT. The V and J genes are TRBV5-6 and TRBJ1-4; a weak D match, TRBD1 (6 bases). The V end lost 2 bases, the J end lost 0 bases, and 11 bases lay between the germline ends. The CDR3 contains 16 residues. Germline V gene lookup returns CDR1 SGHDT and CDR2 YYEEEE.

CDR3 residues: CASSVGSGSEEEQFF. DNA of the CDR3: TGTGCCAGCAGCGTAGGTAGCGGGAGTGAGGAGGAGCAGTTCTTC. The rearrangement joins TRBV9 to TRBJ2-1, with 9 bases that match TRBD2. The V gene's germline CDR1 is SGDLS and CDR2 YYNGEE. This CDR3 spans 15 amino acids. Losses at the gene ends were 0 bases for V and 10 bases for J; bases not matched to a gene: 8.

This clone was seen a handful of times. The chain carries TRBV6-4 and TRBJ1-2; TRBD1 agrees at 8 bases. V shed 6 bases and J 4 bases; nucleotides not matched to a gene: 7. Germline loops: CDR1 MRHNA, CDR2 SNTAGT. The CDR3 runs to 14 residues. The CDR3 loop is CASSPGQGGYGYTF. CDR3 DNA sequence: TGTGCCAGCAGCCCCGGACAGGGAGGCTATGGCTACACCTTC.

J is TRBJ2-1 and V is TRBV5-6; possibly TRBD2 for D (5 bases). Trimming cost V 0 bases and J 2 bases, with 15 bases left between them. The CDR3 length is 17 residues. The germline V gene has CDR1 SGHDT and CDR2 YYEEEE. Written as DNA, the CDR3 is TGTGCCAGCAGCTTGGGGCGAGGGTCCAGCACCTACAATGAGCAGTTCTTC. It translates to CASSLGRGSSTYNEQFF. The full variable domain, with the rest looked up from reference TRBV5-6 and TRBJ2-1, is DAGVTQSPTHLIKTRGQQVTLRCSPKSGHDTVSWYQQALGQGPQFIFQYYEEEERQRGNFPDRFSGHQFPNYSSELNVNALLLGDSALYLCASSLGRGSSTYNEQFFGPGTRLTVL.

The chain links TRBV19 to TRBJ1-5, with D perhaps TRBD1 (6 bases). This CDR3 has 14 residues. Per the germline V gene, CDR1 is LNHDA and CDR2 is SQIVND (reference sequence). Deletions cut 5 bases from V and 0 bases from J, with 8 bases between. CDR3 coding DNA: TGTGCCAGTAGTGGACAGCTTAGCAATCAGCCCCAGCATTTT. It is translated as CASSGQLSNQPQHF.

The rearrangement uses TRBV6-5 and TRBJ1-1; no definite D call. The CDR3 consists of 13 residues. Between the trimmed V and J ends, which lost 5 bases and 11 bases, there was a span of 18 bases. Germline lookup yields CDR1 MNHEY and CDR2 SVGAGI. CDR3 sequence reads: CASSDRPGVRAFF. The CDR3 region has the DNA TGTGCCAGCAGTGACCGACCCGGGGTTAGGGCTTTCTTT.

This chain uses TRBV19 with TRBJ2-3; D might be TRBD2 (7 bases). In germline, CDR1 is LNHDA, CDR2 SQIVND (reference sequence). V was trimmed by 3 bases and J by 6 bases, leaving 19 bases between them. CDR3 length: 16 residues. CDR3 sequence: CASSMWGGAGQDTQYF. The CDR3 region has the DNA TGTGCCAGTAGTATGTGGGGGGGCGCAGGCCAGGATACGCAGTATTTT.

The CDR3: CASSYSSGSSYEQYF. The DNA for the CDR3 is TGTGCCAGCAGTTACTCGTCAGGTAGCTCCTACGAGCAGTACTTC. The chain joins TRBV6-5 to TRBJ2-7; no definite D call. Trimming cost V 0 bases and J 0 bases, with 9 bases left between them. Germline CDR1 is MNHEY and CDR2 is SVGAGI. This CDR3 contains 15 residues.

This chain uses TRBV2 with TRBJ1-4, with D possibly being TRBD1 (5 bases). CDR1 SNHLY and CDR2 FYNNEI come from the germline V gene. The CDR3 runs to 13 residues. The V and J ends lost 4 bases and 5 bases respectively, with 8 bases between them. DNA of the CDR3: TGTGCCAGCAGTGCAAAGGGGAATGAAAAACTGTTTTTT. Translation: CASSAKGNEKLFF.

This sequence joins TRBV5-4 and TRBJ2-7; 7 bases map to TRBD2. The germline CDR1 and CDR2 sequences are SGHNT and YYREEE (reference sequence). V was pared by 0 bases and J by 0 bases, with 3 bases of the junction left unmatched. There are 15 residues in the CDR3. Here the CDR3 reads CASSLERGISYEQYF. The CDR3 DNA reads as TGTGCCAGCAGCTTGGAGCGGGGAATCTCCTACGAGCAGTACTTC.

This chain joins TRBV5-1 and TRBJ2-1; 11 positions agree with TRBD2. Per the germline V gene, CDR1 is SGHRS and CDR2 is YFSETQ. This CDR3 spans 15 amino acids. J gave up 5 bases and V 4 bases, and 5 bases lay outside the gene matches. Here the CDR3 DNA reads TGCGCCAGCAGCAAAGGGACTAGCGGAGACAATGAGCAGTTCTTC. It yields the protein CASSKGTSGDNEQFF.

The chain couples TRBV9 to TRBJ2-2; weak D call: TRBD1 (6 bases). This CDR3 contains 16 residues. Germline assignment: CDR1 SGDLS and CDR2 YYNGEE. The V and J ends lost 0 bases and 4 bases respectively, with 13 bases between them. As DNA, the CDR3 is TGTGCCAGCAGCGTAGGTTCGTGGGGGCCCACCGGGGAGCTGTTTTTT. Amino acids: CASSVGSWGPTGELFF.

V is TRBV7-8 and J is TRBJ2-1; 9 nucleotides agree with TRBD2. V shed 5 bases and J 7 bases; nucleotides not matched to a gene: 9. The CDR3 extends over 15 amino acids. Germline CDR1 and CDR2: SGHVS and FQNEAQ. CDR3 nucleotide sequence: TGTGCCAGCAGCAAGGGACTAGCCTCAGGAAATGAGCAGTTCTTC. Amino acid sequence: CASSKGLASGNEQFF.

J is TRBJ2-5 and V is TRBV19, with 12 bases fitting TRBD2. The junction had 6 bases not matched to a gene; V was cut back by 5 bases and J by 2 bases. This CDR3 is built from 16 residues. Germline loops: CDR1 LNHDA, CDR2 SQIVND (reference sequence). In nucleotides, the CDR3 is TGTGCCAGTAGTTCCGGCCTAGCGGGAGGGCAAGAGACCCAGTACTTC. This translates into CASSSGLAGGQETQYF.

The CDR3: CASSQEASGSPYEQYF. As DNA, the CDR3 is TGTGCCAGCAGCCAAGAGGCGAGCGGGTCCCCCTACGAGCAGTACTTC. The chain carries TRBV4-2 and TRBJ2-7; D may be TRBD2 (6 bases). Germline values: CDR1 LGHNA, CDR2 YNFKEQ. V dropped 0 bases and J dropped 2 bases, with 14 bases sitting between them. The CDR3 runs 16 residues.

This clone was counted once. V and J are TRBV6-6 and TRBJ2-7; no clear D gene. This CDR3 region has 14 residues. The V and J ends lost 5 bases and 2 bases respectively, with 13 bases between them. Germline V gene lookup returns CDR1 MNHNY and CDR2 SVGAGI (reference sequence). CDR3 loop: CASSQLDQAYEQYF. The CDR3 region has the DNA TGTGCCAGCAGTCAATTAGACCAGGCCTACGAGCAGTACTTC.

The chain couples TRBV6-5 to TRBJ1-2; maybe TRBD1 (6 bases). The V end lost 0 bases, the J end lost 8 bases, and 16 bases lay between the germline ends. The CDR3 spans 15 residues. Germline V gene sequence: CDR1 MNHEY, CDR2 SVGAGI. The CDR3 sequence is CASSYSTGMGGGYTF. For the CDR3, the DNA is TGTGCCAGCAGTTACTCCACAGGGATGGGAGGGGGCTACACCTTC.

The V and J genes are TRBV5-8 and TRBJ2-3; 10 bases align to TRBD1. V lost 2 bases and J lost 2; bases outside the gene matches: 2. The CDR3 has 15 residues. Per the germline V gene, CDR1 is SGHTS and CDR2 is YDEGEE. The CDR3 sequence: CASSLDRGPTDTQYF. CDR3 sequence (DNA): TGTGCCAGCAGCTTAGACAGGGGGCCCACAGATACGCAGTATTTT.